The source of this T cell receptor (beta chain) is a study of CD8+CD57+ T cells in acquired aplastic anemia. Study in general: When averaged, DNA from sorted CD4+ and CD8+ cells came to approximately 3.2 ug.

This CDR3 is 14 amino acids long. Trimming took 5 bases from V and 7 from J; bases not matched to a gene: 9. Per germline, CDR1 SNHLY and CDR2 FYNNEI. The study profiled TCR beta VDJ and CDR3 using genomic DNA as template. TCRdb recomputed calls from the reads with MiXCR, one row per CDR3 protein. The sample has about 220,000 distinct CDR3 sequences; around 32% are singletons. There are many counts of this clonotype. V usage is TRBV2 and J usage is TRBJ1-2; 8 bases align to TRBD1. Sample: sorted CD4+, CD8+, or CD8+CD57+ T cells (not recorded which) from PBMCs. The TCR originated in a human donor in good health, serving as a control. CDR3 amino acids: CASSRTGLGLGYTF. In nucleotides, the CDR3 is TGTGCCAGCAGTCGGACAGGGTTGGGGCTTGGCTACACCTTC.